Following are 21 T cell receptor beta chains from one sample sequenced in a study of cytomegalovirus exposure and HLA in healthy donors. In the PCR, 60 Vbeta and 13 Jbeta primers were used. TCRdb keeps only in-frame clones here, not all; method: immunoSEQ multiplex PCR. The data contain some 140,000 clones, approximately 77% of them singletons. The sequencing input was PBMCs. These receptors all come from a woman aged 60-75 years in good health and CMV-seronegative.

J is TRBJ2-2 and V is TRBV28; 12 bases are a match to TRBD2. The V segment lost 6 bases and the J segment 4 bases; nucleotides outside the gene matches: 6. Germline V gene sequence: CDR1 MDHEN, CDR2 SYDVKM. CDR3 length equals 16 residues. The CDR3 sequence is CASREAGLAGTGELFF. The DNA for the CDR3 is TGTGCCAGCAGGGAAGCGGGACTAGCGGGCACCGGGGAGCTGTTTTTT.

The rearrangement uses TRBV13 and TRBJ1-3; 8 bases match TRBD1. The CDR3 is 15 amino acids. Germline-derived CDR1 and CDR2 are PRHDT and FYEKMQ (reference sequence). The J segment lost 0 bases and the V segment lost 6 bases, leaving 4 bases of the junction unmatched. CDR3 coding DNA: TGTGCCAGCAGGGACAGGGTGGGCTCTGGAAACACCATATATTTT. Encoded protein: CASRDRVGSGNTIYF.

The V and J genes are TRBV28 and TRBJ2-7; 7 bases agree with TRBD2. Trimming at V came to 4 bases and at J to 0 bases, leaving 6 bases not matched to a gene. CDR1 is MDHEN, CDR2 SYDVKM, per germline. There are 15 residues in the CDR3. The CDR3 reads CASSYSGRSSYEQYF. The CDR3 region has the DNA TGTGCCAGCAGTTATAGCGGGCGGAGCTCCTACGAGCAGTACTTC.

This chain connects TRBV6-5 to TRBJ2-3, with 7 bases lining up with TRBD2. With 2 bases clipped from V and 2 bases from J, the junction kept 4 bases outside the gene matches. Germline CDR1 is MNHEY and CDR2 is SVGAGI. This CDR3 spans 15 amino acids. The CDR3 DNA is TGTGCCAGCAGTTACCAAGCGGGATACACAGATACGCAGTATTTT. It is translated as CASSYQAGYTDTQYF.

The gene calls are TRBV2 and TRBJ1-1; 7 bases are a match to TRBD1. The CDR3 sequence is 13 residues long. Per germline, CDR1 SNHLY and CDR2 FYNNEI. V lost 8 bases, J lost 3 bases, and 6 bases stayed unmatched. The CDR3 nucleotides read TGTGCCAGCGGGACAGAAATGGACACTGAAGCTTTCTTT. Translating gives CASGTEMDTEAFF.

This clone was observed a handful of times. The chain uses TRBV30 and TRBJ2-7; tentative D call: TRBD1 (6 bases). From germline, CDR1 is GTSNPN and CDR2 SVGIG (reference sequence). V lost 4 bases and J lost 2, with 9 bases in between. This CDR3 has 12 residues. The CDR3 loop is CAWTKGAYEQYF. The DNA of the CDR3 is TGTGCCTGGACGAAGGGGGCCTACGAGCAGTACTTC.

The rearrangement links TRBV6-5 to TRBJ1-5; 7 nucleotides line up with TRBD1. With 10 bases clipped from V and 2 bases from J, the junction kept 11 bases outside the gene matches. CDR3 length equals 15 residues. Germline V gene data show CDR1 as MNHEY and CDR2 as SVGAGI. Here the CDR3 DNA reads TGTGCCACCCTCCCTACAGGGGTAGGCAATCAGCCCCAGCATTTT. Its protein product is CATLPTGVGNQPQHF.

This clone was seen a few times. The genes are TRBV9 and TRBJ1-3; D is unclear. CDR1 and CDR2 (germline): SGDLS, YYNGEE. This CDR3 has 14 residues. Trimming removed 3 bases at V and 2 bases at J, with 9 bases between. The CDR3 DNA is TGTGCCAGCAGCGCAGACGGGACTGGAAACACCATATATTTT. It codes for CASSADGTGNTIYF.

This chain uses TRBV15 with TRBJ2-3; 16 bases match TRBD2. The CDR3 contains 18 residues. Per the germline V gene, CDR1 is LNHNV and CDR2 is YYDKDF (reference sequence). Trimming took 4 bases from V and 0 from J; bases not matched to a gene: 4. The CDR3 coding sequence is TGTGCCACCAGCAAAGGGACTAGCGGGGGGGTCAGCACAGATACGCAGTATTTT. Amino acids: CATSKGTSGGVSTDTQYF.

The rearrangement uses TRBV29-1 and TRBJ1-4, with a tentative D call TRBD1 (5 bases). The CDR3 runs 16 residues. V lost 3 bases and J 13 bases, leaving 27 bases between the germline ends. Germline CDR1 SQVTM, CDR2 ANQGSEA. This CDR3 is CSVEMEELTKPGGLFF. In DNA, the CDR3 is TGCAGCGTTGAGATGGAGGAATTGACTAAGCCCGGGGGACTGTTTTTT.

Written as DNA, the CDR3 is TGTGCCAGCAGCAAAGATCGAGGAAATAGCAATCAGCCCCAGCATTTT. Protein sequence: CASSKDRGNSNQPQHF. The V and J genes are TRBV21-1 and TRBJ1-5. TRBV21-1 is a documented pseudogene. The CDR3 has 16 residues.

The CDR3 nucleotides are TGTGCCAGCAGCGTAACGGGAAGAGGCTCCTACAATGAGCAGTTCTTC. This translates into CASSVTGRGSYNEQFF. The rearrangement joins TRBV9 to TRBJ2-1; tentative D call: TRBD2 (5 bases). The CDR3 length is 16 residues. CDR1 is SGDLS and CDR2 is YYNGEE in the germline V gene. Trimming took off 1 base at V and 0 bases at J, with 11 bases between the two ends.

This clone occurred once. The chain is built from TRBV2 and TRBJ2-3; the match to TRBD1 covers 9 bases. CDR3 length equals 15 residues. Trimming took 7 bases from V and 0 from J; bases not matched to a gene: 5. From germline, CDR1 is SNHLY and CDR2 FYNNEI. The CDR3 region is CASTAGTGSTDTQYF. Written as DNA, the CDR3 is TGTGCCAGCACCGCCGGGACAGGGAGCACAGATACGCAGTATTTT.

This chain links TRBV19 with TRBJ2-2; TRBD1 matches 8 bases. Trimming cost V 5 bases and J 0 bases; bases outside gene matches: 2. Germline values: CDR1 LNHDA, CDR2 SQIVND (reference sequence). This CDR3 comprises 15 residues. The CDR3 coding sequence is TGTGCCAGTAGTCCGACAGGGGCGAACACCGGGGAGCTGTTTTTT. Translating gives CASSPTGANTGELFF.

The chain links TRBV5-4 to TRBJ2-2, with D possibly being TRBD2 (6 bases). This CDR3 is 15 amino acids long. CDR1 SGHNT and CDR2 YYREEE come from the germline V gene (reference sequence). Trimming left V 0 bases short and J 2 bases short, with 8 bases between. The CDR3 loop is CASSLARDNTGELFF. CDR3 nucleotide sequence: TGTGCCAGCAGCTTGGCGCGGGATAACACCGGGGAGCTGTTTTTT. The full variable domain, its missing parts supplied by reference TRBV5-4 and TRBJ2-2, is ETGVTQSPTHLIKTRGQQVTLRCSSQSGHNTVSWYQQALGQGPQFIFQYYREEENGRGNFPPRFSGLQFPNYSSELNVNALELDDSALYLCASSLARDNTGELFFGEGSRLTVL.

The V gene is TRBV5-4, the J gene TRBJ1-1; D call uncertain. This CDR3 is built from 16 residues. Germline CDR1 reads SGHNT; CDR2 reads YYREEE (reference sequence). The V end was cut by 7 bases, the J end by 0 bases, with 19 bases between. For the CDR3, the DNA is TGTGCCAGCGGTCGGATCTTGAGGTCCGTGAACACTGAAGCTTTCTTT. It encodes CASGRILRSVNTEAFF.

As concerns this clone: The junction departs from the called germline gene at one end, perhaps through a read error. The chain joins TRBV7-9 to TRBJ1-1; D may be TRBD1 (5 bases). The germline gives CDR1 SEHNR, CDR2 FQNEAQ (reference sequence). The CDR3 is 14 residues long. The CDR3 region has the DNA TGTTCCAGCAGCTTAGGGGCTATGAACACTGAAGCTTTCTTT. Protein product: CSSSLGAMNTEAFF.

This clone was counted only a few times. DNA of the CDR3: TGTGCCAGCAGTTTATCGATCTCGGGGGGCTATGGCTACACCTTC. Translated, it gives CASSLSISGGYGYTF. The chain couples TRBV27 to TRBJ1-2, with TRBD1 as a possible D gene (5 bases). V shed 0 bases and J shed 4 bases, with 12 bases lying between them. Germline V gene data show CDR1 as MNHEY and CDR2 as SMNVEV (reference sequence). This CDR3 comprises 15 residues.

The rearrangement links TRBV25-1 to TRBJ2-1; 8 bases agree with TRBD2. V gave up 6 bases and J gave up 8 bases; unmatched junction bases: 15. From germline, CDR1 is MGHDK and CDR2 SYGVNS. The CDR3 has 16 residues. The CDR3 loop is CASSISGMGPGYEQFF. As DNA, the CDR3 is TGTGCCAGCAGCATTAGCGGGATGGGCCCCGGGTATGAGCAGTTCTTC.

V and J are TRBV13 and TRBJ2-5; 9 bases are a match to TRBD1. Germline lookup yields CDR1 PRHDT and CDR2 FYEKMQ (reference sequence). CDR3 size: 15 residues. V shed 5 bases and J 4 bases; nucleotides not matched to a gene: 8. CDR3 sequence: CASSRDREGRETQYF. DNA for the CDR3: TGTGCCAGCAGCCGGGACAGGGAAGGGCGAGAGACCCAGTACTTC.

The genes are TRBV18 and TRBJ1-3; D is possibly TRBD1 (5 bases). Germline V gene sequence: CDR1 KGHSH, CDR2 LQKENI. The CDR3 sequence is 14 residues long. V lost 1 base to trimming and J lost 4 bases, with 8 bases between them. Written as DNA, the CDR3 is TGTGCCAGCTCACCACAGTACAGGGGAAACACCATATATTTT. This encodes CASSPQYRGNTIYF. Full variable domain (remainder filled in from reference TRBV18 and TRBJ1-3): NAGVMQNPRHLVRRRGQEARLRCSPMKGHSHVYWYRQLPEEGLKFMVYLQKENIIDESGMPKERFSAEFPKEGPSILRIQQVVRGDSAAYFCASSPQYRGNTIYFGEGSWLTVV.